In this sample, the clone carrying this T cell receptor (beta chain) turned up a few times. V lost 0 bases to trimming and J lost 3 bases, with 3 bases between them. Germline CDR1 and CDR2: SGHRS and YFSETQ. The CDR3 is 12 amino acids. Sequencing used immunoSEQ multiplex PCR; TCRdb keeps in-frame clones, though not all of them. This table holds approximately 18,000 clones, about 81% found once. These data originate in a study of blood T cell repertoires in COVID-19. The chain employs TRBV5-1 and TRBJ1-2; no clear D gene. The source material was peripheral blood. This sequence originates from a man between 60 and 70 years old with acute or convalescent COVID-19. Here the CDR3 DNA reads TGCGCCAGCAGCTTGGACTACTATGGCTACACCTTC. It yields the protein CASSLDYYGYTF. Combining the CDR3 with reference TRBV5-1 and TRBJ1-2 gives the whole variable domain KAGVTQTPRYLIKTRGQQVTLSCSPISGHRSVSWYQQTPGQGLQFLFEYFSETQRNKGNFPGRFSGRQFSNSRSEMNVSTLELGDSALYLCASSLDYYGYTFGSGTRLTVV.